The entry that follows covers one T cell receptor (beta chain) sequence. Its antigen is as yet unknown. PCR used 60 Vbeta primers and 13 Jbeta primers. TCRdb's table, derived via immunoSEQ multiplex PCR, lists solely in-frame clones and lacks some. The sample lists about 200,000 clones; 65% to 85% were seen once. This record comes from a study of cytomegalovirus exposure and HLA in healthy donors. Study results and caveats: It was 164 TCR beta chains that were listed as cytomegalovirus-associated.

Sequences were obtained from PBMCs. The receptor was derived from a boy aged 2 to 10 in good health and CMV-seronegative.

This CDR3 is CASSSQLAGGTDTQYF. The DNA of the CDR3 is TGTGCCAGCAGTTCCCAACTAGCGGGGGGGACAGATACGCAGTATTTT. The gene calls are TRBV27 and TRBJ2-3; TRBD2 aligns across 13 bases. Looked up from germline, CDR1 is MNHEY and CDR2 is SMNVEV (reference sequence). V shed 4 bases and J 3 bases; nucleotides not matched to a gene: 4. This CDR3 has 16 residues.